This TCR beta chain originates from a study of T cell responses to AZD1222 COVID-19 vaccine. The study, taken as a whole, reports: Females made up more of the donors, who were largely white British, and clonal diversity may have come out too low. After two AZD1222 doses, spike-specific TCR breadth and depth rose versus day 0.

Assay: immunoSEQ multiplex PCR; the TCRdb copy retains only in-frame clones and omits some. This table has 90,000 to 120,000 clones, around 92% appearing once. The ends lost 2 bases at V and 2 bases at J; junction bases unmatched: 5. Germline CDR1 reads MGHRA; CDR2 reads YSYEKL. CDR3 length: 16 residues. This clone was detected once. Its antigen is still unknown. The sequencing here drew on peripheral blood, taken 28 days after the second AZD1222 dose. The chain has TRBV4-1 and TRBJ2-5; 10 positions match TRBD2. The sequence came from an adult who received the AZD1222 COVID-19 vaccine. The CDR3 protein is CASSQPSGRAQETQYF. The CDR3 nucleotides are TGCGCCAGCAGCCAACCAAGCGGGAGGGCTCAAGAGACCCAGTACTTC.